This TCR beta chain comes out of a study of T cell responses to AZD1222 COVID-19 vaccine. The study, taken as a whole, reports: Regions left unmutated in variants are reportedly the target of nearly half of spike-specific TCRs. CD4 TCRs associated with vaccination spanned spike, dominating at 160-218 and 743-854. Clonal diversity may have been underestimated, and the donors were mostly white British, with more females than males.

Some clones are missing from TCRdb's copy, which holds only in-frame ones; the method was immunoSEQ multiplex PCR. Among 82,000 or so clones listed, 90% were seen once. As for this clone: The antigen is unknown.

The TCR originated in an adult in good health. Source: peripheral blood, taken on day 0 of AZD1222 vaccination.

In DNA, the CDR3 is TGTGCCAGCAGCCAGGACAGGGTTAACTATGGCTACACCTTC. The encoded protein is CASSQDRVNYGYTF. The V and J genes are TRBV7-2 and TRBJ1-2, with TRBD1 identical over 8 bases. Germline CDR1 and CDR2: SGHTA and FQGNSA. V lost 5 bases and J lost 1; bases outside the gene matches: 3. The CDR3 is 14 amino acids.